This T cell receptor beta chain was profiled in a study of blood T cell repertoires in COVID-19. Clones were read by immunoSEQ multiplex PCR, and TCRdb kept only the in-frame ones, dropping some. This table has about 170,000 clones, roughly 85% appearing once. Trimming stripped 10 bases from V and 0 bases from J, with 10 bases between. The CDR3 sequence is 13 residues long. Germline-derived CDR1 and CDR2 are MDHEN and SYDVKM. The clonotype comes from a woman aged 80 or over with acute or convalescent COVID-19. The chain combines TRBV28 with TRBJ1-5; D not resolved. Sequencing used peripheral blood. CDR3 sequence: CATRTSSNQPQHF. The CDR3 DNA follows: TGTGCCACCAGAACAAGTAGCAATCAGCCCCAGCATTTT.